This entry is about one T cell receptor (beta chain). The data belong to a study of control samples from healthy donors and cancer patients. Sequencing was performed with immunoSEQ multiplex PCR; in TCRdb, only in-frame clones are kept and a portion is missing. The sample yields 150,000 to 200,000 clones, 88% seen once. Sequenced material: blood. The source is a woman aged 30 to 39 in good health.

In DNA, the CDR3 is TGCGCCAGCAGCCCGCGGCGGGGGTTGACAGATACGCAGTATTTT. This sequence encodes CASSPRRGLTDTQYF. J is TRBJ2-3 and V is TRBV5-1; 7 bases map to TRBD2. Germline V gene lookup returns CDR1 SGHRS and CDR2 YFSETQ. V shed 4 bases, J shed 3 bases, and the junction held 8 bases outside the gene matches. The CDR3 covers 15 residues.